Described below is a single TCR beta chain sequence and its context. Its binding antigen is unknown. Base qualities are not provided; no much larger clone lies one nucleotide away. The V end loses 9 bases and the J end loses 4 bases, and a stretch of 12 bases separates them. The CDR3 numbers 12 residues from cysteine through phenylalanine. The CDR3 DNA has 36 bases and is translated from base 1. For CDR1 and CDR2, the germline V gene lists SNHLY and FYNNEI. The treatment or condition label for this specimen denotes: in vitro stimulation with specific CMV peptide epitopes to enrich CMV-specific T cells. This sample is drawn from a study of T cell repertoires in cytomegalovirus infection (dated by TCRdb to about 2019). About the study as a whole: Peptide stimulations targeted recently identified HLA-C-restricted CMV epitopes, whose presentation resists viral immunomodulation, together with well-studied HLA-B-restricted epitopes. Donor HLA type was relevant to the analysis, because carriage of CMV infection together with the matching HLA type was indicated by public TCR beta signatures.

Sequencing was performed on an Illumina HiSeq 1500. In TCRdb, the public reads were trimmed at Q25 with fastp and aligned with MiXCR, with productive beta chains retained. CDR3 protein duplicates are merged, each entry listing the most common genes and DNA. The sample table contains approximately 1,000,000 distinct CDR3 sequences; only one count was recorded for under 40% of them. Clones ranked in the top ten supply roughly an eighth of the sample. General conclusions and limits of the study: In the ex vivo response, HLA-C-restricted CMV-specific TCR beta clonotypes were dominant, and in two of eight donors the single most frequent clonotype came from this HLA-C-restricted group. Cumulative frequency of public TCR beta family members discriminated carriers of CMV infection plus the relevant HLA type in this cohort and an independent approximately 340-donor cohort.

The receptor chain draws on TRBV2 and TRBJ2-5; the D gene is perhaps TRBD1, from 6 matching bases. This TCR was recovered from a human donor in good health (CMV status not recorded). Some clones in this sample may be carry-over from other donors' samples. The sample was cultured CD8+ T cells from PBMCs, taken from culture after CMV antigen stimulation. The DNA sequence is given as TGTGCCAGTCTTACAGGGTTAGAGACCCAGTACTTC. It encodes CASLTGLETQYF.